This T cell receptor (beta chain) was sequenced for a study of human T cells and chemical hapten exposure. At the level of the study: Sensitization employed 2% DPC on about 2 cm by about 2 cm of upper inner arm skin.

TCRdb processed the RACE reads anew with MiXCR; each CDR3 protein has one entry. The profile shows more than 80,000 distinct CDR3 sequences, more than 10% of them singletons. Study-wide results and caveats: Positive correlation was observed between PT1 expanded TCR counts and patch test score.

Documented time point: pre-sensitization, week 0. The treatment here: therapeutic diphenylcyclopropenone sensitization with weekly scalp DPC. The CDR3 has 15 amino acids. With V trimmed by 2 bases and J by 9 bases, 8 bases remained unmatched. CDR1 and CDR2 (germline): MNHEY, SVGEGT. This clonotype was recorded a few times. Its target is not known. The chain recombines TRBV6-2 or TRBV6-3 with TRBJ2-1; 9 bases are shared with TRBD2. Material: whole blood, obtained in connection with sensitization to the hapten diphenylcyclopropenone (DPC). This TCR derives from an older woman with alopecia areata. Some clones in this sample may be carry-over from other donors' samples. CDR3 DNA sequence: TGTGCCAGCAGTTACGGAGCGGGGGGTGGCAGTGAGCAGTTCTTC. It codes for CASSYGAGGGSEQFF.